A selection of T cell receptor beta chains follows, all from one sample in a study of T cell repertoires in cytomegalovirus infection. Antigens for these TCRs are unknown. TCRdb re-analysed the reads in MiXCR, keeping a single row per CDR3 protein. The table shows approximately 120,000 distinct CDR3 sequences, with 30% to 40% occurring only once. The sequencing here drew on CD8+ T cells from cultured PBMCs, taken from culture after CMV antigen stimulation. Source of these receptors: a human donor in good health (CMV status not recorded). Some clones in this sample may be carry-over from other donors' samples. Both conserved end residues are part of each CDR3. A D gene is named only where the DNA matches it firmly. For some rows the clone size is stated as once, few or many, or as a class when expanded; others skip it.

D gene	clone size	J gene	V gene	CDR3 protein	CDR3 DNA
NA	many	TRBJ2-5	TRBV7-6	CASSLRASERQETQYF	TGTGCCAGCAGCTTACGGGCTAGCGAGCGCCAAGAGACCCAGTACTTC
NA	NA	TRBJ1-3	TRBV29-1	CSVDKGNTIYF	TGCAGCGTTGATAAGGGAAACACCATATATTTT
TRBD1	few	TRBJ1-1	TRBV4-3	CASSQGFGTENTEAFF	TGCGCCAGCAGCCAAGGATTTGGGACAGAGAACACTGAAGCTTTCTTT
NA	NA	TRBJ2-7	TRBV12-3/TRBV12-4	CASSLFGARGLDEQYF	TGTGCCAGCAGTTTGTTCGGTGCCAGGGGTCTCGACGAGCAGTACTTC
NA	NA	TRBJ2-6	TRBV20-1	CSAEDKGFSSGANVLTF	TGCAGTGCTGAGGACAAAGGGTTCAGCTCTGGGGCCAACGTCCTGACTTTC
NA	few	TRBJ2-5	TRBV7-6	CASSLAGTPYQETQYF	TGTGCCAGCAGCTTAGCCGGGACACCGTACCAAGAGACCCAGTACTTC
NA	NA	TRBJ2-7	TRBV7-6	CASSLAMVSEQYF	TGTGCCAGCAGCTTAGCGATGGTCTCCGAGCAGTACTTC
NA	NA	TRBJ1-1	TRBV19	CASSAGVGTEAFF	TGTGCCAGTAGTGCAGGGGTTGGGACTGAAGCTTTCTTT
NA	few	TRBJ2-7	TRBV28	CASSLRRGGTYEQYF	TGTGCCAGCAGTTTACGCCGAGGGGGGACCTACGAGCAGTACTTC
NA	NA	TRBJ1-2	TRBV7-9	CASSHGVSYGYTF	TGTGCCAGCAGCCATGGGGTTTCCTATGGCTACACCTTC
NA	few	TRBJ1-1	TRBV7-6	CASSPGEGAFF	TGTGCCAGCAGCCCTGGGGAAGGAGCTTTCTTT
NA	NA	TRBJ1-1	TRBV7-9	CASSLGGQGTEAFF	TGTGCCAGCAGCTTAGGGGGGCAGGGCACTGAAGCTTTCTTT
NA	many	TRBJ1-1	TRBV4-2	CASSQDAENTEAFF	TGTGCCAGCAGCCAAGATGCGGAGAACACTGAAGCTTTCTTT
TRBD2	NA	TRBJ2-1	TRBV28	CASSPLTSGVSQFF	TGTGCCAGCAGTCCCCTGACTAGCGGGGTTTCGCAGTTCTTC
TRBD2	few	TRBJ2-3	TRBV4-1	CASSAITGTSGGAPADTQYF	TGCGCCAGCAGCGCTATAACCGGGACTAGCGGGGGGGCCCCCGCAGATACGCAGTATTTT
TRBD1	NA	TRBJ2-7	TRBV12-3/TRBV12-4	CASRAGGSLYEQYF	TGTGCCAGCAGGGCAGGGGGCTCTCTCTACGAGCAGTACTTC
NA	NA	TRBJ1-2	TRBV5-4	CASSLEAGTPEGNGYTF	TGTGCCAGCAGCTTGGAGGCCGGGACCCCAGAAGGAAATGGCTACACCTTC
TRBD1	few	TRBJ1-1	TRBV4-1	CASSLRQGDTEAFF	TGCGCCAGCAGCCTCCGACAGGGCGACACTGAAGCTTTCTTT
NA	NA	TRBJ1-2	TRBV7-2	CASSLEGRPYGYTF	TGTGCCAGCAGCTTAGAAGGCAGGCCCTATGGCTACACCTTC
TRBD1	few	TRBJ2-1	TRBV10-2	CASSGTGWNEQFF	TGCGCCAGCAGTGGGACAGGGTGGAATGAGCAGTTCTTC
NA	few	TRBJ2-7	TRBV10-3	CAISESWQSYEQYF	TGTGCCATCAGTGAGTCCTGGCAGAGCTACGAGCAGTACTTC
NA	NA	TRBJ2-7	TRBV7-6	CASSISQGYSYEQYF	TGTGCCAGCAGCATAAGTCAGGGTTACTCCTACGAGCAGTACTTC
NA	NA	TRBJ2-1	TRBV5-1	CATKGGRGNEQFF	TGCGCCACCAAGGGGGGGCGGGGGAATGAGCAGTTCTTC
TRBD2	few	TRBJ2-5	TRBV6-6	CASSSGLAFETQYF	TGTGCCAGCAGCTCGGGACTAGCCTTCGAGACCCAGTACTTC
NA	NA	TRBJ1-4	TRBV5-4	CASSLETGTNEKLFF	TGTGCCAGCAGCTTGGAGACGGGAACTAATGAAAAACTGTTTTTT
NA	NA	TRBJ2-7	TRBV6-6	CASSYSRVYEQYF	TGTGCCAGCAGTTACTCGAGAGTGTACGAGCAGTACTTC
NA	few	TRBJ2-1	TRBV6-1	CASSEADSGYSYNEQFF	TGTGCCAGCAGTGAAGCGGACAGCGGATACTCCTACAATGAGCAGTTCTTC
TRBD1	NA	TRBJ1-1	TRBV27	CASSPSQGAPLEAFF	TGTGCCAGCAGCCCAAGTCAGGGGGCCCCACTAGAAGCTTTCTTT
TRBD1	many	TRBJ2-7	TRBV9	CASSPGGYEQYF	TGTGCCAGCAGCCCAGGGGGCTACGAGCAGTACTTC
TRBD1	few	TRBJ1-4	TRBV7-8	CASSLIGQGNEKLFF	TGTGCCAGCAGCTTAATTGGACAGGGGAATGAAAAACTGTTTTTT
NA	many	TRBJ2-1	TRBV7-3	CASSPDSDSYNEQFF	TGTGCCAGCAGCCCGGACAGTGACTCCTACAATGAGCAGTTCTTC
TRBD1	NA	TRBJ1-5	TRBV19	CASSIRRTGGMTQPQHF	TGTGCCAGTAGTATCCGAAGGACAGGGGGCATGACTCAGCCCCAGCATTTT
NA	few	TRBJ1-1	TRBV25-1	CASSEYFPDGQNTEAFF	TGTGCCAGCAGTGAATATTTCCCGGACGGACAGAACACTGAAGCTTTCTTT
TRBD1	few	TRBJ1-2	TRBV5-1	CASSWDGTGEFYGYTF	TGCGCCAGCAGCTGGGACGGGACAGGGGAATTCTATGGCTACACCTTC
TRBD2	NA	TRBJ2-3	TRBV27	CASRLLASTDTQYF	TGTGCCAGCAGGCTACTAGCGAGCACAGATACGCAGTATTTT
TRBD2	few	TRBJ2-1	TRBV11-2	CASSLPTTSGVGVYNEQFF	TGTGCCAGCAGCTTACCAACCACTAGCGGGGTTGGGGTATACAATGAGCAGTTCTTC
NA	few	TRBJ2-1	TRBV6-1	CASRGGAQNNEQFF	TGTGCCAGCAGAGGGGGGGCGCAGAACAATGAGCAGTTCTTC
NA	NA	TRBJ1-2	TRBV20-1	CSASETAYGYTF	TGCAGTGCTAGCGAGACAGCCTATGGCTACACCTTC
NA	many	TRBJ1-1	TRBV7-2	CASTESLGLNTEAFF	TGTGCCAGCACCGAGAGCCTTGGATTGAACACTGAAGCTTTCTTT
NA	NA	TRBJ1-2	TRBV7-2	CASSFNRMLGGRPFRESVPYGYTF	TGTGCCAGCAGCTTCAACCGGATGTTGGGGGGAAGACCTTTTCGGGAATCGGTCCCCTATGGCTACACCTTC
NA	many	TRBJ2-3	TRBV7-6	CASSPLGQPTDTQYF	TGTGCCAGCAGCCCCCTAGGACAGCCTACAGATACGCAGTATTTT
TRBD1	many	TRBJ2-7	TRBV6-5	CASSYSGTGRLEQYF	TGTGCCAGCAGTTACTCAGGGACAGGGCGGCTAGAGCAGTACTTC
NA	NA	TRBJ1-4	TRBV27	CASSDINEKLFF	TGTGCCAGTTCAGACATCAATGAAAAACTGTTTTTT
NA	few	TRBJ2-2	TRBV24-1	CATQPSWGTGELFF	TGTGCCACTCAGCCGAGTTGGGGCACCGGGGAGCTGTTTTTT
TRBD1	few	TRBJ2-3	TRBV29-1	CSGQGDDRTDTQYF	TGCAGCGGACAGGGGGACGATCGCACAGATACGCAGTATTTT
NA	NA	TRBJ2-6	TRBV19	CASSIQLRRSWANVLTF	TGTGCCAGTAGTATCCAGTTGAGGCGCTCATGGGCCAACGTCCTGACTTTC
NA	NA	TRBJ2-2	TRBV9	CASSVGRGTGELFF	TGTGCCAGCAGCGTAGGCAGGGGAACCGGGGAGCTGTTTTTT
NA	NA	TRBJ1-2	TRBV6-1	CASSEAVNYGYTF	TGTGCCAGCAGTGAAGCAGTAAACTATGGCTACACCTTC
NA	few	TRBJ2-3	TRBV12-3/TRBV12-4	CASSFRVRDTDTQYF	TGTGCCAGCAGTTTCAGGGTGAGGGACACAGATACGCAGTATTTT
NA	NA	TRBJ2-2	TRBV5-1	CASSLVLSLGGELFF	TGCGCCAGCAGCTTGGTCCTTTCCCTTGGCGGGGAGCTGTTTTTT
NA	NA	TRBJ2-2	TRBV6-4	CASEVGSRNTGELFF	TGTGCCAGCGAGGTTGGGAGCCGGAACACCGGGGAGCTGTTTTTT
NA	NA	TRBJ2-5	TRBV15	CATSSVVVWEGQDLETQYF	TGTGCCACCAGCAGTGTTGTTGTTTGGGAGGGACAGGATTTGGAGACCCAGTACTTC
NA	NA	TRBJ2-1	TRBV4-3	CASSQDRANEQFF	TGCGCCAGCAGCCAAGATCGCGCCAATGAGCAGTTCTTC
TRBD1	many	TRBJ2-1	TRBV7-8	CASSDRQGRNEQFF	TGTGCCAGCAGCGACCGACAGGGACGGAATGAGCAGTTCTTC